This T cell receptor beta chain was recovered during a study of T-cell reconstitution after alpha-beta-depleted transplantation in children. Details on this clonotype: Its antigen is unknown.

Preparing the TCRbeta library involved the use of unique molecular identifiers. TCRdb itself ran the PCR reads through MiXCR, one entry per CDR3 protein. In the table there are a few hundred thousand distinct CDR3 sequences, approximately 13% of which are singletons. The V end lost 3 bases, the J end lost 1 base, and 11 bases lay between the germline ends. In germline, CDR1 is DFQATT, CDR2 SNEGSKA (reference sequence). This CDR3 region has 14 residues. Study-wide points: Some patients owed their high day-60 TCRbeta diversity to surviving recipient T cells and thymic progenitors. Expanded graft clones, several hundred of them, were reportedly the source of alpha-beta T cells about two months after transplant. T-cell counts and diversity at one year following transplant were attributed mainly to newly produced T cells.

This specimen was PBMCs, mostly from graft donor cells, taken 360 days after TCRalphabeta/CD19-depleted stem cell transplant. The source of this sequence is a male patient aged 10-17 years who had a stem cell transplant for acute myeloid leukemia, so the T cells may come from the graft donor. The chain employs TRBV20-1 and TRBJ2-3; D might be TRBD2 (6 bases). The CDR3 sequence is CSARLGGGTDTQYF. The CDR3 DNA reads TGCAGTGCTAGGTTGGGAGGTGGCACAGATACGCAGTATTTT.